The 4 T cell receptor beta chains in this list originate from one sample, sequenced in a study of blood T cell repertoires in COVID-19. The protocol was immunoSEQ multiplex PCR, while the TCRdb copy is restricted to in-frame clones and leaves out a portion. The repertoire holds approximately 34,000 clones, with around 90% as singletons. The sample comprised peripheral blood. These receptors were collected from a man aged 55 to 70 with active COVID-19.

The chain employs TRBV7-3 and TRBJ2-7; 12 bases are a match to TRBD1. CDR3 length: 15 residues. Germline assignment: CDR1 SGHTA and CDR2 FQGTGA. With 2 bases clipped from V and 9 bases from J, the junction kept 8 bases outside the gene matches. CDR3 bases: TGTGCCAGCAGCTTAGGCGGGACAGGGGGCTGTCGGCAGTACTTC. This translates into CASSLGGTGGCRQYF.

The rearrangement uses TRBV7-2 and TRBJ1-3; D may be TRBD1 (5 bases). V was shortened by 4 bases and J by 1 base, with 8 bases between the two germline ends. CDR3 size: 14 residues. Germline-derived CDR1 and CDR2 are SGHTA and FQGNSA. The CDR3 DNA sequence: TGTGCCAGCAGCTCCTCAGGGTCTGGAAACACCATATATTTT. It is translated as CASSSSGSGNTIYF.

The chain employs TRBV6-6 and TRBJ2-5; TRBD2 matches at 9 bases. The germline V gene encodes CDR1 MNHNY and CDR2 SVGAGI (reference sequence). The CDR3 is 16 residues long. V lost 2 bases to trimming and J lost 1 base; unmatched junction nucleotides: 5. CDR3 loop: CASSYGGGRAQETQYF. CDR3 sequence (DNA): TGTGCCAGCAGTTACGGTGGCGGGAGGGCCCAAGAGACCCAGTACTTC.

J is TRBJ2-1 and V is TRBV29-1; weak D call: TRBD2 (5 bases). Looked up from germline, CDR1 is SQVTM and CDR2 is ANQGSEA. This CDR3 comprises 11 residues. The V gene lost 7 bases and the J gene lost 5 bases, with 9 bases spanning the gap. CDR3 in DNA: TGCAGCGGGAGGATGAACAATGAGCAGTTCTTC. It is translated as CSGRMNNEQFF.